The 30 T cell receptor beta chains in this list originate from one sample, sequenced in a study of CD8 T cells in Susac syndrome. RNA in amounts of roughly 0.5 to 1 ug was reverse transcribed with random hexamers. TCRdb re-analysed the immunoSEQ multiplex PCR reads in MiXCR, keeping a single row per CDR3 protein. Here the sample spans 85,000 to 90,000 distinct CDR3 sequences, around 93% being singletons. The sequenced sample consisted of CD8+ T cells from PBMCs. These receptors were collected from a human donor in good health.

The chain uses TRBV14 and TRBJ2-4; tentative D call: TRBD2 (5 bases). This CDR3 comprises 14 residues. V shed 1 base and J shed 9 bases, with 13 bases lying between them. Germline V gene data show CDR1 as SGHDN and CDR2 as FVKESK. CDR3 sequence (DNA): TGTGCCAGCAGCCAAGTTGGTGGGAGCGGCATTCAGTACTTC. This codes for CASSQVGGSGIQYF. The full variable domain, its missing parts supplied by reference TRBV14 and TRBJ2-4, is EAGVTQFPSHSVIEKGQTVTLRCDPISGHDNLYWYRRVMGKEIKFLLHFVKESKQDESGMPNNRFLAERTGGTYSTLKVQPAELEDSGVYFCASSQVGGSGIQYFGAGTRLSVL.

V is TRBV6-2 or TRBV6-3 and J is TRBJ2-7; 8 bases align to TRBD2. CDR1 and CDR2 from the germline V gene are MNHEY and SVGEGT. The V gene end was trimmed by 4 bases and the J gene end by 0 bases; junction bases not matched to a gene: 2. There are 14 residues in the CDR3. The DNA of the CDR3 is TGTGCCAGCAGTTTAGCGGGAAGCTCCTACGAGCAGTACTTC. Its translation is CASSLAGSSYEQYF.

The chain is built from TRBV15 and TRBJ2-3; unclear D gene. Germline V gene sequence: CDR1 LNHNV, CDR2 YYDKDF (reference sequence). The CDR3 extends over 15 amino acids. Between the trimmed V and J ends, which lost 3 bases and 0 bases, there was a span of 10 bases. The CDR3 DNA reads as TGTGCCACCAGCAGCCCTCACCGTAGCACAGATACGCAGTATTTT. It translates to CATSSPHRSTDTQYF.

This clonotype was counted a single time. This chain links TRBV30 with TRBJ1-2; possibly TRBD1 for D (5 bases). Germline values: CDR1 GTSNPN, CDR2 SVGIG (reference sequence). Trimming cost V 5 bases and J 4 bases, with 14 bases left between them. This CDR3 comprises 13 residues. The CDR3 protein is CAWEGRRSYGYTF. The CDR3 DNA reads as TGTGCCTGGGAGGGGAGGAGAAGCTATGGCTACACCTTC.

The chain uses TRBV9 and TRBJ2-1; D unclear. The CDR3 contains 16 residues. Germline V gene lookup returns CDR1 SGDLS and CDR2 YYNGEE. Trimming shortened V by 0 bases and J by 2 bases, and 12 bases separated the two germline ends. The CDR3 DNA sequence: TGTGCCAGCAGCGTAGTTAGTGGCGGAGCCTACAATGAGCAGTTCTTC. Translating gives CASSVVSGGAYNEQFF. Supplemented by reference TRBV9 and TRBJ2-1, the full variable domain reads DSGVTQTPKHLITATGQRVTLRCSPRSGDLSVYWYQQSLDQGLQFLIQYYNGEERAKGNILERFSAQQFPDLHSELNLSSLELGDSALYFCASSVVSGGAYNEQFFGPGTRLTVL.

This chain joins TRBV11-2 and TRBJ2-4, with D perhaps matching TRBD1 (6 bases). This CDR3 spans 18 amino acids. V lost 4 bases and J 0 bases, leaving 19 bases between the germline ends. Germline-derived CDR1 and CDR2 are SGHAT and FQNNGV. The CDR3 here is CASSSHFRDTVAKNIQYF. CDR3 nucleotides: TGTGCCAGCAGCTCTCACTTCCGGGACACAGTAGCCAAAAACATTCAGTACTTC. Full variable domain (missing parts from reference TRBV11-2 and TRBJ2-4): EAGVAQSPRYKIIEKRQSVAFWCNPISGHATLYWYQQILGQGPKLLIQFQNNGVVDDSQLPKDRFSAERLKGVDSTLKIQPAKLEDSAVYLCASSSHFRDTVAKNIQYFGAGTRLSVL.

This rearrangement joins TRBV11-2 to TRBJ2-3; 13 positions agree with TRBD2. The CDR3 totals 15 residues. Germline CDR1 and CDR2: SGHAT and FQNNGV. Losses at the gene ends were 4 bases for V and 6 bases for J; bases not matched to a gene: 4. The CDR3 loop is CASSWTSGGLDTQYF. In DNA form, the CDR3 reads TGTGCCAGCAGCTGGACTAGCGGGGGCTTGGATACGCAGTATTTT.

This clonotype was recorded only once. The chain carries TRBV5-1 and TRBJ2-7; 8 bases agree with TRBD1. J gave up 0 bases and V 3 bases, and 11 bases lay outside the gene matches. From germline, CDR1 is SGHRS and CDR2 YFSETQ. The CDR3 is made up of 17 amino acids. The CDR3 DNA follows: TGCGCCAGCAGCTACCACTCCGGGACAGGAGCCTCCTACGAGCAGTACTTC. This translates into CASSYHSGTGASYEQYF.

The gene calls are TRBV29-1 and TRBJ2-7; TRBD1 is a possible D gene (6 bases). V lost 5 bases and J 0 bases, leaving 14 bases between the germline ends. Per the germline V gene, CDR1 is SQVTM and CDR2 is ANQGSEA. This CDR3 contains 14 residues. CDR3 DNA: TGCAGCGTTTCGGGGACACCAAGCTCCTACGAGCAGTACTTC. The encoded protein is CSVSGTPSSYEQYF.

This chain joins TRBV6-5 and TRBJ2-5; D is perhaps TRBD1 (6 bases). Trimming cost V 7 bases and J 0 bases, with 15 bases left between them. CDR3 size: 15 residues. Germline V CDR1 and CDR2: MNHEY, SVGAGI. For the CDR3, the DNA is TGTGCCAGCATTGGACAGTTCGAAAACCAAGAGACCCAGTACTTC. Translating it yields CASIGQFENQETQYF.

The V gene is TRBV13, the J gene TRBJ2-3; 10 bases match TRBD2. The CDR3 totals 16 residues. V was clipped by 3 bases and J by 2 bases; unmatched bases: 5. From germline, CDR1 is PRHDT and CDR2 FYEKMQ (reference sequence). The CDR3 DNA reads TGTGCCAGCAGCTTTTATACTAGCGGGGACACAGATACGCAGTATTTT. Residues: CASSFYTSGDTDTQYF.

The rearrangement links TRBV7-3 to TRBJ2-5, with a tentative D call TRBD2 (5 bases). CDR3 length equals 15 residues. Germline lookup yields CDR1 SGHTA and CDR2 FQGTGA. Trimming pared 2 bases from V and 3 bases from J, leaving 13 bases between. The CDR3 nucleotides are TGTGCCAGCAGCTTATTCGCCACGAGGGAAGAGACCCAGTACTTC. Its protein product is CASSLFATREETQYF.

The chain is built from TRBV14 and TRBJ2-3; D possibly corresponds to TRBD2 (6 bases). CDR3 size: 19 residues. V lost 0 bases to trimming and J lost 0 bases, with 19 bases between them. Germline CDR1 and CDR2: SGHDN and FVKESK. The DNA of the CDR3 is TGTGCCAGCAGCCAAGAGGGAGGCCCCTTGCTACCTAGCACAGATACGCAGTATTTT. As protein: CASSQEGGPLLPSTDTQYF.

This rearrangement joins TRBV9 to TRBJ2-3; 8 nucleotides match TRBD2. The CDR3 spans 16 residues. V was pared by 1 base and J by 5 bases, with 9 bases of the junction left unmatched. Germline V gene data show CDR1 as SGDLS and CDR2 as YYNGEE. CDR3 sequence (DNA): TGTGCCAGCAGCGTAACTAGCGGTCCAGAGGGAGATACGCAGTATTTT. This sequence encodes CASSVTSGPEGDTQYF.

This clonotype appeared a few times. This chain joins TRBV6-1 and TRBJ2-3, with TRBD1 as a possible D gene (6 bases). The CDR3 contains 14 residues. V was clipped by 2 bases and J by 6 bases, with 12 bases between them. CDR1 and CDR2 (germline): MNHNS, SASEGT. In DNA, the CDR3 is TGTGCCAGCAGTGAACCCAGGGGAGTGGATACGCAGTATTTT. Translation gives CASSEPRGVDTQYF.

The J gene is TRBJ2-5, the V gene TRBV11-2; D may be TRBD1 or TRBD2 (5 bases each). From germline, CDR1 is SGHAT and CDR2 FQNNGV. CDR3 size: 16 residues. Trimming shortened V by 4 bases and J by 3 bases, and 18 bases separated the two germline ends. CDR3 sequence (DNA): TGTGCCAGCAGCTATGGGGGAATGAGGTTGGAAGAGACCCAGTACTTC. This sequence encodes CASSYGGMRLEETQYF.

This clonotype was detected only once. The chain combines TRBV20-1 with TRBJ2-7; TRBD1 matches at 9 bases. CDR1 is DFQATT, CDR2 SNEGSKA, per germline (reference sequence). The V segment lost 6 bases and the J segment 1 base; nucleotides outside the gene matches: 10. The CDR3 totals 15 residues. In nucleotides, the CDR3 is TGCAGTGCGGGGCTGGGACAGGGCCCTTCCTACGAGCAGTACTTC. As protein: CSAGLGQGPSYEQYF.

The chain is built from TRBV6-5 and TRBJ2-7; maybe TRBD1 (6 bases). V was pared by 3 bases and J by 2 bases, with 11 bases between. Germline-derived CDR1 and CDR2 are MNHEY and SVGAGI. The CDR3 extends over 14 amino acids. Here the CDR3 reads CASSYGGRAYEQYF. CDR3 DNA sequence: TGTGCCAGCAGTTATGGGGGCAGGGCCTACGAGCAGTACTTC.

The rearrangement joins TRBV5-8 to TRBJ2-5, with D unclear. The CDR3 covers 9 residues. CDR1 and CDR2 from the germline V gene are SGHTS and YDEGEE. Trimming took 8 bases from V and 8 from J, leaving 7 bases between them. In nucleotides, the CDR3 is TGTGCCAGTTCGGAAACCCAGTACTTC. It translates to CASSETQYF.

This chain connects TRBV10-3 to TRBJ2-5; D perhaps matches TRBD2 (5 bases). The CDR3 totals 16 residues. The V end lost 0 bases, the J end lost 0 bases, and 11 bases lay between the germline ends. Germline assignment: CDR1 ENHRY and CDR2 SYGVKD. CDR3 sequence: CAISESNTGNQETQYF. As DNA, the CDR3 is TGTGCCATCAGTGAGTCGAATACCGGGAACCAAGAGACCCAGTACTTC.

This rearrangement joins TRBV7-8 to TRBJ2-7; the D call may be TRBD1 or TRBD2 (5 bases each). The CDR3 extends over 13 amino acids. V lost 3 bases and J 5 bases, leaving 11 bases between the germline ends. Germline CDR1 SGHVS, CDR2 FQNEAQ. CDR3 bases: TGTGCCAGCAGCTTGACAGAGGGCGACGAGCAGTACTTC. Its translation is CASSLTEGDEQYF.

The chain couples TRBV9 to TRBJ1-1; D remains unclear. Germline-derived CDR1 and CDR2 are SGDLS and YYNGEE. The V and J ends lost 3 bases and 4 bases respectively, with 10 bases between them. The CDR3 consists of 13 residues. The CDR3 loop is CASSAGSLTEAFF. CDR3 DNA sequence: TGTGCCAGCAGCGCCGGTAGCCTCACTGAAGCTTTCTTT.

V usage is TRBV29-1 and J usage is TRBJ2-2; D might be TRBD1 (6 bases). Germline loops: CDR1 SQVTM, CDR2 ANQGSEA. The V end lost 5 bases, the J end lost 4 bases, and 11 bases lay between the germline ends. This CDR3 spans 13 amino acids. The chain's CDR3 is CSVIQGFTGELFF. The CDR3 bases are TGCAGCGTTATCCAGGGGTTCACCGGGGAGCTGTTTTTT.

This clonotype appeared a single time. The CDR3 region is CASSLIAGGTDTQYF. In DNA, the CDR3 is TGCGCCAGCAGCTTGATTGCGGGGGGCACAGATACGCAGTATTTT. The chain employs TRBV5-1 and TRBJ2-3, with 7 bases matching TRBD2. The CDR3 length is 15 residues. With V trimmed by 1 base and J by 1 base, 3 bases remained unmatched. Germline CDR1 reads SGHRS; CDR2 reads YFSETQ.

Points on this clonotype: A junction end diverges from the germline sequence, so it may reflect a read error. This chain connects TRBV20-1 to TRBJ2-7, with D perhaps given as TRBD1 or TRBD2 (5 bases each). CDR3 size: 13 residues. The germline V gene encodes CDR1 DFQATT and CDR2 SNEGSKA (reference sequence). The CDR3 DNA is TGCAGTGCAAGAGGGAGACAGTCCTACGAGCAGTACTTC. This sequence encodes CSARGRQSYEQYF.

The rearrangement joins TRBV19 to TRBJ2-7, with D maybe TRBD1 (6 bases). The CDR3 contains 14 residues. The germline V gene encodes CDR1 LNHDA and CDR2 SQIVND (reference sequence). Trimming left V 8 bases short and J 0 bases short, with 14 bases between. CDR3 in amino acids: CASSGALSSYEQYF. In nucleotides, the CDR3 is TGTGCCAGTTCAGGGGCCCTGAGCTCCTACGAGCAGTACTTC.

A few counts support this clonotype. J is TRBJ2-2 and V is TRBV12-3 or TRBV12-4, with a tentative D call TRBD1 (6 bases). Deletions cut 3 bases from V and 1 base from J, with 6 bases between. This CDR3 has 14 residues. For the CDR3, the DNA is TGTGCCAGCAGTTTGGGACAGAACACCGGGGAGCTGTTTTTT. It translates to CASSLGQNTGELFF.

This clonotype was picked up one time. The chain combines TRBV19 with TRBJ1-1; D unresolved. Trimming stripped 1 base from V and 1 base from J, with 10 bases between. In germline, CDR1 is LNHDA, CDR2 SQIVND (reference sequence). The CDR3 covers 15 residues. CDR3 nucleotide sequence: TGTGCCAGTAGTATAGTCCCACAGAAGAACACTGAAGCTTTCTTT. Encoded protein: CASSIVPQKNTEAFF.

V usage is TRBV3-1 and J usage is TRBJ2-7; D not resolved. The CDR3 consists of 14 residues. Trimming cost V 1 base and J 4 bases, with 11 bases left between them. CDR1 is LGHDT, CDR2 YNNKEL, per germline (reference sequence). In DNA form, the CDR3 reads TGTGCCAGCAGCCAAGGTCCGTTGGGATACGAGCAGTACTTC. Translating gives CASSQGPLGYEQYF.

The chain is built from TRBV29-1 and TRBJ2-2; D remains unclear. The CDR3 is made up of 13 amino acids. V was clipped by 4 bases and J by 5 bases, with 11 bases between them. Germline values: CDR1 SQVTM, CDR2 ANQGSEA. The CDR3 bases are TGCAGCGTTGTACCGATCGGGACCGGGGAGCTGTTTTTT. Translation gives CSVVPIGTGELFF.